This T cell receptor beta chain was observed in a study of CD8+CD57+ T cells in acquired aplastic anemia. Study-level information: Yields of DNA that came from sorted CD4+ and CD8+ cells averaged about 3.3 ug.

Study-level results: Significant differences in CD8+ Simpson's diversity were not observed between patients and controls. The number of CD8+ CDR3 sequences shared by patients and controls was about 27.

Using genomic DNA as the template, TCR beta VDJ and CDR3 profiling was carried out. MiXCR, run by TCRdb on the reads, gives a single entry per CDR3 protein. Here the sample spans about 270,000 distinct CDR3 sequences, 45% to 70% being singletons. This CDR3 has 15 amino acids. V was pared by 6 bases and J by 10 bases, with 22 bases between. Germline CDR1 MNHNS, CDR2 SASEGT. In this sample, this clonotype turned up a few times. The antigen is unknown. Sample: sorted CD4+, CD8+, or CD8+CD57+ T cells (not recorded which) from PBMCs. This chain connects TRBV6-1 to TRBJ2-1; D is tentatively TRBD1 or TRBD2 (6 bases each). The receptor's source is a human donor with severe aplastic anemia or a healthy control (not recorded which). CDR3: CASREVPGARWEQFF. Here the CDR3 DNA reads TGTGCCAGCAGGGAGGTACCGGGGGCGCGGTGGGAGCAGTTCTTC.